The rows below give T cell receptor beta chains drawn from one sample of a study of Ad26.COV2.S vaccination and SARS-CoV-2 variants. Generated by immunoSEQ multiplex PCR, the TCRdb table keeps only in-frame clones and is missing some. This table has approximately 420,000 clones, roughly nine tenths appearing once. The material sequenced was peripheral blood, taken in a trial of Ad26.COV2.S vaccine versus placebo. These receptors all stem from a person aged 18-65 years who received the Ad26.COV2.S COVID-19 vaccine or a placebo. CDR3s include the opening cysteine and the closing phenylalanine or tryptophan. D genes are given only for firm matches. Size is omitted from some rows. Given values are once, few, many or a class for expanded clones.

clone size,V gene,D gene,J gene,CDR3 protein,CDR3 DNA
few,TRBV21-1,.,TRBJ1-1,CASSKGKANTEAFF,TGTGCCAGCAGCAAAGGAAAGGCCAACACTGAAGCTTTCTTT
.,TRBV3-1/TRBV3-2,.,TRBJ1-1,CASGRRENTEAFF,TGTGCCAGCGGCCGACGGGAGAACACTGAAGCTTTCTTT
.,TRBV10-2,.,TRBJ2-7,CASSDGDFGSYEQYF,TGCGCCAGCAGTGATGGTGACTTCGGCTCCTACGAGCAGTACTTC
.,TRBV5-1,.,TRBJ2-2,CASSWTANTGELFF,TGCGCCAGCAGCTGGACAGCGAACACCGGGGAGCTGTTTTTT
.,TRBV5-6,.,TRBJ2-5,CASSRSRPQETQYF,TGTGCCAGCAGCCGATCGCGGCCACAAGAGACCCAGTACTTC
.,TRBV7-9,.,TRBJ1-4,CASSLWDSRSFEKLFF,TGTGCCAGCAGCTTATGGGACTCACGGTCCTTTGAAAAACTGTTTTTT
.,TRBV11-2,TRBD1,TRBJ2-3,CASSLVWTGGIDTQYF,TGTGCCAGCAGCTTAGTCTGGACAGGGGGGATAGATACGCAGTATTTT
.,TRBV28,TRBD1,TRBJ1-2,CASRPTPRQGSDGYTF,TGTGCCAGCAGACCAACCCCCAGACAGGGGTCGGATGGCTACACCTTC
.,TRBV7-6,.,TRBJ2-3,CASSLVIGTHSTDTQYF,TGTGCCAGCAGCTTAGTGATCGGGACCCATAGCACAGATACGCAGTATTTT
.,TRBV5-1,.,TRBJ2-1,CASSSPTMNEQFF,TGCGCCAGCAGCTCCCCGACGATGAATGAGCAGTTCTTC
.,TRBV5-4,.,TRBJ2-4,CASSSDSPTGIQYF,TGTGCCAGCAGCTCCGACAGTCCCACGGGCATTCAGTACTTC
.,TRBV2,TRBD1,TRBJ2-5,CASRPGGVETQYF,TGTGCCAGCCGTCCAGGGGGAGTGGAGACCCAGTACTTC
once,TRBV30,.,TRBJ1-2,CAWSLTGSINGYTF,TGTGCCTGGAGTTTGACAGGTTCGATTAATGGCTACACCTTC
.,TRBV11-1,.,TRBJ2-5,CASSLAGGHQETQYF,TGTGCCAGCAGCTTAGCGGGGGGACACCAAGAGACCCAGTACTTC
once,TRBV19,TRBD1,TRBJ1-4,CASSNRGRSEKLFF,TGTGCCAGTAGTAACAGGGGGCGGAGCGAAAAACTGTTTTTT
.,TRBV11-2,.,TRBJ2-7,CASTHLGLYEQYF,TGTGCCAGCACCCACTTAGGGCTGTACGAGCAGTACTTC
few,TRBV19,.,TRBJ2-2,CASRLQGNTGELFF,TGTGCCAGTAGGCTCCAGGGTAACACCGGGGAGCTGTTTTTT
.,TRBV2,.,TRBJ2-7,CASKDSILTYEQYF,TGTGCCAGCAAGGACAGCATACTTACCTACGAGCAGTACTTC
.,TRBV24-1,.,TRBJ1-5,CATSDPGHPRPQHF,TGTGCCACCAGTGACCCGGGACATCCCAGGCCCCAGCATTTT
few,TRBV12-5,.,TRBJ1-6,CASGLINSPLHF,TGTGCTAGTGGTCTGATAAATTCACCCCTCCACTTT
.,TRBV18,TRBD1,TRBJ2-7,CASSGAYRDRYYEQYF,TGTGCCAGCTCAGGAGCTTACCGGGACAGATACTACGAGCAGTACTTC
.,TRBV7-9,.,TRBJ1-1,CASSFTNTEAFF,TGTGCCAGCAGCTTTACGAACACTGAAGCTTTCTTT
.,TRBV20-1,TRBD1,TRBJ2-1,CSASLGTAISNEQFF,TGCAGTGCTAGTCTCGGGACAGCGATAAGCAATGAGCAGTTCTTC
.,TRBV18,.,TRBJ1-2,CASSPQDRFTF,TGTGCCAGCTCACCACAAGACCGTTTCACCTTC
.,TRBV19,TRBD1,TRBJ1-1,CASSTIGTAPNTEAFF,TGTGCCAGTAGTACGATAGGGACAGCCCCGAACACTGAAGCTTTCTTT
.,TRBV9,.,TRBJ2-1,CASSTGPWNEQFF,TGTGCCAGCAGCACCGGACCTTGGAATGAGCAGTTCTTC
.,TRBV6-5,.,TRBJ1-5,CASSYGSSNQPQHF,TGTGCCAGCAGTTACGGGAGTAGCAATCAGCCCCAGCATTTT
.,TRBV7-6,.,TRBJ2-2,CASSTTGYGGELFF,TGTGCCAGCAGTACTACAGGGTACGGCGGGGAGCTGTTTTTT
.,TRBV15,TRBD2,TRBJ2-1,CATSTLLSLAGDGNEQFF,TGTGCCACCAGCACCCTACTCTCACTAGCGGGGGATGGAAATGAGCAGTTCTTC
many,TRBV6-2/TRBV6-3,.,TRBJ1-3,CASRPSQGIEGNTIYF,TGTGCCAGCCGCCCTTCCCAGGGCATCGAAGGAAACACCATATATTTT
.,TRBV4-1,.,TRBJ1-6,CASSDSYSPLHF,TGCGCCAGCAGTGACAGCTATTCACCCCTCCACTTT
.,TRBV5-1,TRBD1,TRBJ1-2,CASSLETGGVYGYTF,TGCGCCAGCAGCTTGGAGACAGGGGGAGTCTATGGCTACACCTTC
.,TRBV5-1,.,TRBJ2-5,CASSSGAPQETQYF,TGCGCCAGCAGCTCGGGGGCCCCGCAAGAGACCCAGTACTTC
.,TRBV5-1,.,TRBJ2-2,CASGDRYANTGELFF,TGCGCCAGCGGCGACAGGTACGCGAACACCGGGGAGCTGTTTTTT
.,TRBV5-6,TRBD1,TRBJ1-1,CASTRTGMTEAFF,TGTGCCAGCACCCGGACAGGGATGACTGAAGCTTTCTTT
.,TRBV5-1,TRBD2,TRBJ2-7,CASSSTSGQQYF,TGCGCCAGCAGCTCGACTAGCGGGCAACAGTACTTC
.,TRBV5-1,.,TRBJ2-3,CASQQGPQDTQYF,TGCGCCAGCCAGCAAGGCCCCCAGGATACGCAGTATTTT
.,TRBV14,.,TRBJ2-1,CASSQFGRGAYNEQFF,TGTGCCAGCAGCCAATTCGGGCGGGGCGCCTACAATGAGCAGTTCTTC
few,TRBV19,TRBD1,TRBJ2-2,CASSRDRSTGELFF,TGTGCCAGTAGTAGGGACAGGAGTACCGGGGAGCTGTTTTTT
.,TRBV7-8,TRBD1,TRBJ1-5,CASSRSRTGANQPQHF,TGTGCCAGCAGCCGGTCCCGTACAGGGGCCAATCAGCCCCAGCATTTT
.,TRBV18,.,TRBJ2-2,CASSPRATGELFF,TGTGCCAGCTCACCACGGGCGACCGGGGAGCTGTTTTTT
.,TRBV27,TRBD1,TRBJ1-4,CASRGTALRKLFF,TGTGCCAGCAGAGGGACAGCCCTTCGGAAACTGTTTTTT
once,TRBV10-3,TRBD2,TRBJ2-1,CAINSGNYNEQFF,TGTGCCATCAATAGCGGGAATTACAATGAGCAGTTCTTC
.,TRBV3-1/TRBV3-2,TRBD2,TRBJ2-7,CASSHTSGGVAAYEQYF,TGTGCCAGCAGCCATACTAGCGGGGGGGTGGCTGCTTACGAGCAGTACTTC
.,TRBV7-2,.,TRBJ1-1,CASSYDGRDTEAFF,TGTGCCAGCAGCTACGACGGAAGAGACACTGAAGCTTTCTTT